This T cell receptor (beta chain) is from a study of blood T cell repertoires in COVID-19. Study in general: Samples representing acute and convalescent COVID-19 were sourced from the United States, Italy and Spain. In each case, the material was cDNA or gDNA derived from T cells, B-cell-depleted T cells, or PBMCs.

The V gene's germline CDR1 is MGHRA and CDR2 YSYEKL. The V and J ends lost 2 bases and 7 bases, in that order; junction bases with no gene match: 14. This CDR3 spans 17 amino acids. This clone was counted a single time. Under the authors' procedure: How many nucleated cells were present was estimated from reference gene primer amplification. Generated by immunoSEQ multiplex PCR, the TCRdb table keeps only in-frame clones and is missing some. From that table come the V and J calls and clone size; the DNA was used to work out D and trimming. In the table there are 200,000 to 300,000 clones, 70% to 90% of which are singletons.

This sequence originates from a woman in her 40s with acute or convalescent COVID-19. Input material: peripheral blood. The V call is TRBV4-1, the J call TRBJ1-1; TRBD1 matches 9 bases. CDR3 region: CASSQPYRGPGAHEAFF. CDR3 coding DNA: TGCGCCAGCAGCCAACCCTACAGGGGGCCAGGCGCGCATGAAGCTTTCTTT.